The text below deals with one T cell receptor (beta chain). Its recognized antigen is unknown. Per-base quality was not reported, and no clone a single base away is much larger than it. Library creation used PCR. Data came from an Illumina HiSeq 2500. Molecular barcoding was employed in the preparation of TCR libraries, with unique molecular identifiers being used to normalize TCRbeta repertoire quantification. TCRdb reran the public reads through fastp at Q25 and MiXCR, keeping productive beta chains. All rows with the same CDR3 protein become a single entry with the most common DNA and genes. The sample data list roughly 610,000 distinct CDR3 sequences, and about 11% of these were observed just once. About 4% of the sample comes from the top ten. The data were taken from a study of T-cell reconstitution after alpha-beta-depleted transplantation in children (dated by TCRdb to 2016 to 2017). Background on the whole study: The study quantitatively tracked T-cell immune reconstitution after TCRalphabeta/CD19-depleted allogeneic hematopoietic cell transplantation in children using TCR repertoire profiling.

Reading the germline V gene gives CDR1 KGHSH and CDR2 LQKENI. The cysteine opens and the phenylalanine closes a CDR3 of 18 amino acids. Of all the DNA, just the CDR3 is kept, 54 bases in frame from base 1. The V and J ends are trimmed by 5 bases and 0 bases, leaving 21 bases between them. The chain is assembled from TRBV18 and TRBJ2-3; the best D guess is TRBD1, with 6 bases matching. The source was PBMCs from the stem cell graft donor, collected from the stem cell graft. The sequence was obtained from a human donor who donated a stem cell graft to a child with acute myeloid leukemia. The nucleotide sequence reads as follows: TGTGCCAGCTCAACGTCTAACCAGGGGCCCACTAGCACAGATACGCAGTATTTT. Translated, this is CASSTSNQGPTSTDTQYF.